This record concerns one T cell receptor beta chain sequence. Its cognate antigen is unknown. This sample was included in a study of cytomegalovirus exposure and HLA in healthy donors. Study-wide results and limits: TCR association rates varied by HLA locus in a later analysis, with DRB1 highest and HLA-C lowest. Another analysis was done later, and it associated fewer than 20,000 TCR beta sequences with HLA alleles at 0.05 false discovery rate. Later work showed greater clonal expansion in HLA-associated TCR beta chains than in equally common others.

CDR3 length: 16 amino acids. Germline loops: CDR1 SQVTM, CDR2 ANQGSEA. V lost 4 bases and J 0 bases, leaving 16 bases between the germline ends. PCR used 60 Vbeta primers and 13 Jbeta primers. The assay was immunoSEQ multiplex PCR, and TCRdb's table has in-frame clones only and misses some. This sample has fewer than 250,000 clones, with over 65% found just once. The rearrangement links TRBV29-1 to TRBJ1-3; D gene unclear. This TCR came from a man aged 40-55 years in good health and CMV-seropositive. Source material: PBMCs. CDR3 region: CSVVRGSSISGNTIYF. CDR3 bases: TGCAGCGTTGTCCGGGGTAGCAGCATCTCTGGAAACACCATATATTTT.